Below, 20 T cell receptor beta chains from the same sample are listed, as sequenced in a study of post-analysis software for immune sequencing data. Findings and limits, study-wide: The five TRBV segments detected at higher frequency in patients than in controls included TRBV5-6, TRBV5-1 and TRBV20-1.

Unique-molecular-identifier-tagged TCR beta cDNA libraries were used. Via MiXCR, TCRdb re-called the PCR reads, giving one row per CDR3 protein. Of approximately 460,000 distinct CDR3 sequences in the sample, roughly 45% were seen once. No antigen has been identified for these receptors. The sequenced material came from blood. These receptors all stem from a girl aged 5 to 17 with multiple sclerosis.

The V gene is TRBV7-9, the J gene TRBJ2-5; D is unresolved. V lost 1 base, J lost 4 bases, and 7 bases lay in between. CDR1 is SEHNR and CDR2 is FQNEAQ in the germline V gene (reference sequence). The CDR3 covers 13 residues. In DNA, the CDR3 is TGTGCCAGCAGCTTAGACTACGGAGAGACCCAGTACTTC. This gives the protein CASSLDYGETQYF.

Many counts were recorded for this clonotype. This sequence joins TRBV29-1 and TRBJ2-7; D remains ambiguous. CDR3 size: 13 residues. Deletions cut 2 bases from V and 0 bases from J, with 8 bases between. CDR1 and CDR2 from the germline V gene are SQVTM and ANQGSEA. In DNA form, the CDR3 reads TGCAGCGTTGAATCATCAGACTCCTACGAGCAGTACTTC. Amino acid sequence: CSVESSDSYEQYF.

This chain links TRBV20-1 with TRBJ2-7; D perhaps matches TRBD2 (6 bases). Trimming left V 2 bases short and J 3 bases short, with 11 bases between. CDR1 is DFQATT and CDR2 is SNEGSKA in the germline V gene (reference sequence). This CDR3 region has 13 residues. The CDR3 loop reads CSARSREVYEQYF. CDR3 sequence (DNA): TGCAGTGCTAGAAGCAGGGAGGTCTACGAGCAGTACTTC.

V is TRBV6-2 or TRBV6-3 and J is TRBJ2-5, with 14 bases aligning to TRBD2. With 7 bases clipped from V and 5 bases from J, the junction kept 3 bases outside the gene matches. The CDR3 covers 14 residues. Germline CDR1 and CDR2: MNHEY and SVGEGT. The CDR3 protein is CASTRTSGRETQYF. CDR3 nucleotide sequence: TGTGCCAGCACCCGGACTAGCGGGAGGGAGACCCAGTACTTC.

This clonotype was detected a few times. The V call is TRBV7-9, the J call TRBJ2-2; no definite D call. Trimming took 10 bases from V and 0 from J, leaving 12 bases between them. The CDR3 is 14 amino acids. The germline gives CDR1 SEHNR, CDR2 FQNEAQ (reference sequence). The DNA of the CDR3 is TGTGCCACAGAGGATCGAACGAACACCGGGGAGCTGTTTTTT. It translates to CATEDRTNTGELFF.

This sequence joins TRBV12-5 and TRBJ2-1; TRBD1 might be the D (6 bases). The CDR3 consists of 13 residues. The V end lost 1 base, the J end lost 10 bases, and 11 bases lay between the germline ends. Germline CDR1 reads LGHNT; CDR2 reads FRNRAP. The CDR3: CASGLGTTGEQFF. CDR3 nucleotides: TGTGCTAGTGGTTTGGGAACGACAGGCGAGCAGTTCTTC.

This clonotype was seen a handful of times. The V and J genes are TRBV20-1 and TRBJ1-4; D not certain. The germline V gene encodes CDR1 DFQATT and CDR2 SNEGSKA (reference sequence). V lost 1 base and J lost 3, with 6 bases in between. There are 13 residues in the CDR3. DNA of the CDR3: TGCAGTGCTAGAGTGGCCGCTAATGAAAAACTGTTTTTT. Its protein is CSARVAANEKLFF.

The chain joins TRBV20-1 to TRBJ2-7, with 7 bases identical to TRBD2. The CDR3 spans 11 residues. Trimming at V came to 7 bases and at J to 2 bases, leaving 2 bases not matched to a gene. Germline CDR1 and CDR2: DFQATT and SNEGSKA (reference sequence). The CDR3 spells CSGEGTYEQYF. Written as DNA, the CDR3 is TGCAGTGGGGAGGGAACCTACGAGCAGTACTTC.

This sequence joins TRBV10-3 and TRBJ1-5, with 9 bases aligning to TRBD1. V trimming: 2 bases; J trimming: 0 bases; junction bases outside the gene matches: 8. The CDR3 extends over 18 amino acids. Germline CDR1 reads ENHRY; CDR2 reads SYGVKD. Here the CDR3 reads CAISEPGQGIYSNQPQHF. The CDR3 DNA reads as TGTGCCATCAGTGAGCCGGGACAGGGAATCTATAGCAATCAGCCCCAGCATTTT.

The CDR3 sequence is CASSLEGGQETQYF. The CDR3 DNA follows: TGCGCCAGCAGCTTGGAGGGGGGCCAAGAGACCCAGTACTTC. J is TRBJ2-5 and V is TRBV5-1, with D perhaps matching TRBD1 or TRBD2 (6 bases each). The CDR3 covers 14 residues. The germline V gene has CDR1 SGHRS and CDR2 YFSETQ. The V end was cut by 0 bases, the J end by 1 base, with 7 bases between.

The chain links TRBV12-3 or TRBV12-4 to TRBJ2-7; TRBD2 matches at 11 bases. With 7 bases clipped from V and 2 bases from J, the junction kept 4 bases outside the gene matches. This CDR3 spans 14 amino acids. CDR3: CASNLAGGPYEQYF. CDR3 sequence (DNA): TGTGCCAGCAATCTAGCGGGAGGTCCCTACGAGCAGTACTTC.

This chain joins TRBV14 and TRBJ1-2, with TRBD1 matching over 7 bases. J lost 8 bases, V lost 1 base, and 7 bases had no gene match. The germline CDR1 and CDR2 sequences are SGHDN and FVKESK. The CDR3 has 14 residues. The CDR3 DNA reads as TGTGCCAGCAGCCAAGTTGGACAGGAGGGAGGCTACACCTTC. It codes for CASSQVGQEGGYTF.

The chain uses TRBV6-5 and TRBJ2-1; 9 nucleotides align to TRBD2. After removal of 2 bases from V and 5 bases from J, the junction contained 10 bases not matched to a gene. CDR1 MNHEY and CDR2 SVGAGI come from the germline V gene. The CDR3 totals 17 residues. CDR3 loop: CASSYAMTSGKDNEQFF. CDR3 nucleotide sequence: TGTGCCAGCAGTTACGCGATGACTAGCGGTAAGGACAATGAGCAGTTCTTC.

This clonotype was seen only a few times. V and J are TRBV12-3 or TRBV12-4 and TRBJ1-2, with 9 nucleotides matching TRBD1. CDR3 length equals 14 residues. V was clipped by 6 bases and J by 8 bases; unmatched bases: 10. The CDR3 protein is CASRRRDRVSGYTF. DNA for the CDR3: TGTGCCAGCAGACGCCGGGACAGGGTTTCGGGCTACACCTTC.

The rearrangement uses TRBV7-2 and TRBJ2-1, with D perhaps TRBD1 (6 bases). Germline V gives CDR1 SGHTA, CDR2 FQGNSA. This CDR3 is built from 14 residues. V was shortened by 2 bases and J by 5 bases, with 10 bases between the two germline ends. The CDR3: CASSLSGQNNEQFF. CDR3 bases: TGTGCCAGCAGCTTATCCGGACAGAACAATGAGCAGTTCTTC.

V gene TRBV28 combines with J gene TRBJ2-3; D remains ambiguous. With 4 bases removed from V and 2 bases from J, the gap between germline ends came to 16 bases. The CDR3 is 16 amino acids. Per the germline V gene, CDR1 is MDHEN and CDR2 is SYDVKM. The CDR3 nucleotides read TGTGCCAGCAGTTCCCTGTCGTTGTATCTCACAGATACGCAGTATTTT. It codes for CASSSLSLYLTDTQYF.

The V and J genes are TRBV6-1 and TRBJ2-7; D is possibly TRBD1 (6 bases). Germline values: CDR1 MNHNS, CDR2 SASEGT. This CDR3 spans 15 amino acids. Between the trimmed V and J ends, which lost 4 bases and 0 bases, there was a span of 13 bases. The CDR3 region is CASSVIRDNSYEQYF. The CDR3 bases are TGTGCCAGCAGTGTTATCCGGGACAACTCCTACGAGCAGTACTTC.

This chain uses TRBV5-1 with TRBJ2-5, with TRBD1 matching 9 bases. The J call may be incorrect, as the DNA end agrees better with TRBJ2-7. Germline V gene sequence: CDR1 SGHRS, CDR2 YFSETQ. This CDR3 contains 14 residues. The CDR3 coding sequence is TGCGCCAGCAGCTTAGACAGGGGGTTCAACGAGCAGTACTTC. Its translation is CASSLDRGFNEQYF.

V and J are TRBV6-5 and TRBJ2-5; TRBD2 matches 11 bases. The CDR3 length is 16 residues. Germline CDR1 is MNHEY and CDR2 is SVGAGI. With V trimmed by 0 bases and J by 1 base, 1 base remained unmatched. Here the CDR3 DNA reads TGTGCCAGCAGTTACTCCGGGACTAGCGGCCAAGAGACCCAGTACTTC. As protein: CASSYSGTSGQETQYF.

V is TRBV30 and J is TRBJ2-7, with 9 bases fitting TRBD2. This CDR3 has 13 amino acids. Germline V gene sequence: CDR1 GTSNPN, CDR2 SVGIG (reference sequence). Trimming cost V 8 bases and J 4 bases; bases outside gene matches: 9. The DNA of the CDR3 is TGTGCCCAGAGGGGGACTAGCCCGTACGAGCAGTACTTC. It translates to CAQRGTSPYEQYF. The full variable domain, with the rest looked up from reference TRBV30 and TRBJ2-7, is SQTIHQWPATLVQPVGSPLSLECTVEGTSNPNLYWYRQAAGRGLQLLFYSVGIGQISSEVPQNLSASRPQDRQFILSSKKLLLSDSGFYLCAQRGTSPYEQYFGPGTRLTVT.